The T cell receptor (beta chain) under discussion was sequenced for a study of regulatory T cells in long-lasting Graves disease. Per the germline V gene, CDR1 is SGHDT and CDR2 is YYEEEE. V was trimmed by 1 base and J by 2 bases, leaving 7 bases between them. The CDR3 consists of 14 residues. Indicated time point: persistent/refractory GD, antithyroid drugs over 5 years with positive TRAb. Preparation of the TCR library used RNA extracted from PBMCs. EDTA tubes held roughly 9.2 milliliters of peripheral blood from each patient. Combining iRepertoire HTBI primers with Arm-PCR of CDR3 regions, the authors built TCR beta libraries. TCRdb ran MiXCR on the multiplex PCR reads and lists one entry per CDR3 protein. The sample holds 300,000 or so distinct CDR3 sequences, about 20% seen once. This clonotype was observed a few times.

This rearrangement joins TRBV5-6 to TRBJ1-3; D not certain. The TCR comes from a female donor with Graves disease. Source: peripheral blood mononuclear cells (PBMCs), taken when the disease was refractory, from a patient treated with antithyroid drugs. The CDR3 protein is CASSLLEAGNTIYF. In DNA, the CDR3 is TGTGCCAGCAGCTTGCTCGAGGCTGGAAACACCATATATTTT. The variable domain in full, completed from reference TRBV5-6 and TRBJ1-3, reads DAGVTQSPTHLIKTRGQQVTLRCSPKSGHDTVSWYQQALGQGPQFIFQYYEEEERQRGNFPDRFSGHQFPNYSSELNVNALLLGDSALYLCASSLLEAGNTIYFGEGSWLTVV.